Below, one T cell receptor (beta chain) is given with its context. Its antigen remains unknown. Germline V gene lookup returns CDR1 LGHDT and CDR2 YNNKEL (reference sequence). This CDR3 region has 14 residues. Trimming took off 0 bases at V and 7 bases at J, with 10 bases between the two ends. Assay: immunoSEQ multiplex PCR; the TCRdb copy retains only in-frame clones and omits some. The data hold about 100,000 clones, with more than 70% observed a single time. This sample stems from a study of T cell responses to AZD1222 COVID-19 vaccine. Whole-study results and caveats: Reports say nearly half of spike-specific TCRs go after unmutated variant regions. Sampling that yielded the repertoires occurred only after the peak T cell response. The CD4 TCRs associated with vaccination extended across spike and predominated at 160-218 and 743-854.

This TCR derives from an adult in good health. Sequencing used peripheral blood, obtained on day 0 of MenACWY control vaccination. The rearrangement links TRBV3-1 (or the pseudogene TRBV3-2) to TRBJ1-5; the D gene is possibly TRBD1 (6 bases). The CDR3 DNA reads TGTGCCAGCAGCCAAGATAGGGGGGGCCAGCCCCAGCATTTT. Translation: CASSQDRGGQPQHF.